These T cell receptor beta chains were read from a single sample in a study of blood T cell repertoires in COVID-19. The data were produced by immunoSEQ multiplex PCR, yet TCRdb's version contains in-frame clones alone and is incomplete. The repertoire has 88,000 or so clones, approximately 82% of them found once; the top ten carry 11%. Input material: peripheral blood. The receptors come from a human donor in a cohort sampled during active COVID-19. CDR3s include the opening cysteine and the closing phenylalanine or tryptophan. The D gene is left open where the match is weak. Size tells how often a clone was seen (once, few, many) or the class of an expanded clone, and some rows leave it out.

J,size,V,D,DNA,CDR3
TRBJ2-2,.,TRBV14,.,TGTGCCAGCAGCCGAACCCGGTGGGGGGAGCTGTTTTTT,CASSRTRWGELFF
TRBJ2-7,.,TRBV5-1,.,TGCGCCAGCAGCTTGGACAGCACCTACGAGCAGTACTTC,CASSLDSTYEQYF
TRBJ1-6,.,TRBV6-2/TRBV6-3,TRBD1,TGTGCCAGCAGCACCCGGGACAGGGGTAATTCACCCCTCCACTTT,CASSTRDRGNSPLHF
TRBJ2-3,.,TRBV21-1,.,TGTGCCAGCAGCAAACTCTCCCCCTCTAGCTTCGCAGGTACAGATACGCAGTATTTT,CASSKLSPSSFAGTDTQYF
TRBJ1-4,few,TRBV7-9,TRBD1,TGTGCCAGCAGCTTAGGACAGGGAAGAACAACTAATGAAAAACTGTTTTTT,CASSLGQGRTTNEKLFF
TRBJ2-2,.,TRBV11-2,.,TGTGCCAGCAGCCCAATCACCGGGGAGCTGTTTTTT,CASSPITGELFF
TRBJ1-1,.,TRBV5-1,.,TGCGCCAGCAGCCGGGAAGGGACATCTGAAGCTTTCTTT,CASSREGTSEAFF
TRBJ2-7,.,TRBV19,.,TGTGCCAGTAGTATCGTGGCAGGGCTTGGGGAGCAGTACTTC,CASSIVAGLGEQYF
TRBJ2-1,.,TRBV3-1/TRBV3-2,.,TGTGCCAGCAGCCAAGGCCCGCCTAGCGCCCGGCACAATGAGCAGTTCTTC,CASSQGPPSARHNEQFF
TRBJ2-4,few,TRBV7-2,.,TGTGCCAGCAGCTCGGATGTGGGACAACAAAACATTCAGTACTTC,CASSSDVGQQNIQYF
TRBJ2-3,.,TRBV2,TRBD2,TGTGCCAGCAGTGAATTAGCGGGTGACACAGATACGCAGTATTTT,CASSELAGDTDTQYF
TRBJ1-6,.,TRBV5-5,.,TGTGCCAGCAGCCACCTATCCACAAGGCAGGAGGCGCCCCTCCACTTT,CASSHLSTRQEAPLHF
TRBJ2-1,.,TRBV7-6,.,TGTGCCAGCAGCTTAGAATCGCGGGCCTCCTACAATGAGCAGTTCTTC,CASSLESRASYNEQFF
TRBJ2-1,.,TRBV6-5,.,TGTGCCAGCAGTTACTCTGCGGGGAGCTCCTACAATGAGCAGTTCTTC,CASSYSAGSSYNEQFF
TRBJ1-2,.,TRBV6-2/TRBV6-3,.,TGTGCCAGCAGTGCTTCTTCGGGACGGGGGGCCTATGGCTACACCTTC,CASSASSGRGAYGYTF
TRBJ2-6,.,TRBV10-3,TRBD1,TGTGCCATCACGGGGACAGCCTCTGGGGCCAACGTCCTGACTTTC,CAITGTASGANVLTF
TRBJ2-3,.,TRBV7-6,.,TGTGCCAGCAGCTTAGGCGGGGGCCGGGTAGATACGCAGTATTTT,CASSLGGGRVDTQYF
TRBJ1-2,once,TRBV9,TRBD1,TGTGCCAGCAGCCCCGGACAGGGGCGGAACTATGGCTACACCTTC,CASSPGQGRNYGYTF
TRBJ2-4,once,TRBV5-6,.,TGTGCCAGCAGCTTGGCGCACGAGCTAGCCAAAAACATTCAGTACTTC,CASSLAHELAKNIQYF
TRBJ1-1,.,TRBV6-1,.,TGTGCCAGCAGTGACCGGAGCCCACGGACAGCTACATTT,CASSDRSPRTATF
TRBJ2-7,.,TRBV7-9,.,TGTGCCAGCAGCTTAGCCCCGGCGACTAGGGAGCAGTACTTC,CASSLAPATREQYF
TRBJ1-2,.,TRBV7-3,.,TGTGCCAGCAGCTTAGCAGGACTCTATGGCTACACCTTC,CASSLAGLYGYTF
TRBJ2-7,few,TRBV19,TRBD2,TGTGCCAGTAGTATGGGGACTAGCTCCTACGAGCAGTACTTC,CASSMGTSSYEQYF
TRBJ2-7,.,TRBV2,.,TGTGCCAGCAGGGCGGACAGCTACGAGCAGTACTTC,CASRADSYEQYF
TRBJ2-7,.,TRBV7-2,TRBD2,TGTGCCAGCAGCTTAAGACCCTCGGCGGGGGAGGAGTCCTACGAGCAGTACTTC,CASSLRPSAGEESYEQYF
TRBJ2-1,.,TRBV28,TRBD1,TGTGCCAGCAGAACGACAGGGGGCACGTCCTACAATGAGCAGTTCTTC,CASRTTGGTSYNEQFF
TRBJ1-1,once,TRBV2,TRBD1,TGTGCCAGCAGTCAGGACAGGTGGGGCACTGAAGCTTTCTTT,CASSQDRWGTEAFF
TRBJ2-1,.,TRBV6-5,TRBD2,TGTGCCAGCAGTTCGGCCGGGGGGTCGAATGAGCAGTTCTTC,CASSSAGGSNEQFF
TRBJ1-6,.,TRBV6-5,TRBD1,TGTGCCAGCAGAGGGACAGGGCCTTCACCCCTCCACTTT,CASRGTGPSPLHF
TRBJ2-1,.,TRBV7-9,TRBD1,TGTGCCAGCAGCTCCCAGGACAGGTTCAATGAGCAGTTCTTC,CASSSQDRFNEQFF
TRBJ1-4,.,TRBV5-1,.,TGCGCCAGCGGGTCCGGACAGTTTAATGAAAAACTGTTTTTT,CASGSGQFNEKLFF
TRBJ2-2,.,TRBV9,.,TGTGCCAGCAGCGTAGGAGCGGTATCGAACACCGGGGAGCTGTTTTTT,CASSVGAVSNTGELFF
TRBJ2-1,.,TRBV2,TRBD2,TGTGCCAGCAGCGGACTAGCGGGGGAAGGGCCGACCAATGAGCAGTTCTTC,CASSGLAGEGPTNEQFF
TRBJ2-5,.,TRBV28,.,TGTGCCAGCACCGCCGCGGAAGAGACCCAGTACTTC,CASTAAEETQYF
TRBJ2-7,.,TRBV14,TRBD1,TGTGCCAGCAGCTACCCAACAGGGGGGAGTGGCGAGCAGTACTTC,CASSYPTGGSGEQYF
TRBJ2-7,.,TRBV30,TRBD1,TGTGCCTGGAGCGGAATCATTCCCCGGGCAGGGGGCCATTACGAGCAGTACTTC,CAWSGIIPRAGGHYEQYF
TRBJ2-7,.,TRBV10-1,TRBD1,TGCGCCAGCAGTGAAGGACAGGGCAGCTCCTACGAGCAGTACTTC,CASSEGQGSSYEQYF
TRBJ2-3,.,TRBV19,TRBD2,TGTGCCAGTAGTATGTATAGCGGGAGAAAAGATACGCAGTATTTT,CASSMYSGRKDTQYF
TRBJ2-1,.,TRBV7-9,.,TGTGCCAGCAGCCCCGGACAGTACGGGCAGTTCTTC,CASSPGQYGQFF
TRBJ1-1,.,TRBV11-3,.,TGTGCCAGCAGCCCAGGTGGGTCGGCAGGGCGGACTGAAGCTTTCTTT,CASSPGGSAGRTEAFF
TRBJ2-3,.,TRBV7-2,TRBD1,TGTGCCAGCTCTTCATCACAGGGGACCACAGATACGCAGTATTTT,CASSSSQGTTDTQYF
TRBJ2-7,.,TRBV5-1,.,TGCGCCAGCAGCCCAAATACAGGAGACGAGCAGTACTTC,CASSPNTGDEQYF
TRBJ1-5,.,TRBV6-2/TRBV6-3,.,TGTGCCAGCAGCCTACGAGAGGAGCCCCAGCATTTT,CASSLREEPQHF
TRBJ2-1,.,TRBV15,TRBD2,TGTGCCACCAGCAGAGGAAGCGCGGGAGTACCAGTTGAGCAGTTCTTC,CATSRGSAGVPVEQFF
TRBJ1-5,.,TRBV18,.,TGTGCCAGCTCACCAGACAGAAATCAGCCCCAGCATTTT,CASSPDRNQPQHF
TRBJ1-2,.,TRBV18,TRBD1,TGTGCCAGCTCGGAGTCCAGGGGGCAAGGCTATGGCTACACCTTC,CASSESRGQGYGYTF
TRBJ2-7,.,TRBV6-5,.,TGTGCCAGCAGTTATAACAACGAGCAGTACTTC,CASSYNNEQYF
TRBJ1-2,few,TRBV6-5,TRBD1,TGTGCCAGCAGCACGAACAGGGGCCGCTATGGCTACACCTTC,CASSTNRGRYGYTF
TRBJ2-5,.,TRBV5-4,TRBD2,TGTGCCAGCAGCAACCTAGCGGGGGGGCCCCAAGAGACCCAGTACTTC,CASSNLAGGPQETQYF
TRBJ1-1,.,TRBV5-4,.,TGTGCCAGCAGCTTGTTGGAGGCGGACACTGAAGCTTTCTTT,CASSLLEADTEAFF